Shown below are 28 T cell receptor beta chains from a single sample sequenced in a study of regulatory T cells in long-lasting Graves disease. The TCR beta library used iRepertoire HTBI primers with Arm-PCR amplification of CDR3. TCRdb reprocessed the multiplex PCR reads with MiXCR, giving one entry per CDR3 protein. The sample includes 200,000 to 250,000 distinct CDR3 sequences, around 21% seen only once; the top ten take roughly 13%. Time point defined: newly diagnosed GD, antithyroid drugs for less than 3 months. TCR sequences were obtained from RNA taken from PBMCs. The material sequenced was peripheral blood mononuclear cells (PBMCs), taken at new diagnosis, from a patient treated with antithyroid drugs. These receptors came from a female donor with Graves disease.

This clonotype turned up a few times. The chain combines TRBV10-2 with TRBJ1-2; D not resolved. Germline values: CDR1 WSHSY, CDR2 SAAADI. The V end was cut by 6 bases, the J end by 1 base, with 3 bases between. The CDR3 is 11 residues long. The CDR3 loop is CASSFNYGYTF. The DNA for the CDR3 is TGCGCCAGCAGCTTTAACTATGGCTACACCTTC.

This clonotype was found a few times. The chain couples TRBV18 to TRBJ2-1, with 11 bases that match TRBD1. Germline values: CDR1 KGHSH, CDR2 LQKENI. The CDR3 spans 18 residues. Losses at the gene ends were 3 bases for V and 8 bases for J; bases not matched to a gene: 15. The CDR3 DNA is TGTGCCAGCTCACCCGGTCTAAAGGGACAGGGGGACGAAGATGAGCAGTTCTTC. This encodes CASSPGLKGQGDEDEQFF. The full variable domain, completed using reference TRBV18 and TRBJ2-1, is NAGVMQNPRHLVRRRGQEARLRCSPMKGHSHVYWYRQLPEEGLKFMVYLQKENIIDESGMPKERFSAEFPKEGPSILRIQQVVRGDSAAYFCASSPGLKGQGDEDEQFFGPGTRLTVL.

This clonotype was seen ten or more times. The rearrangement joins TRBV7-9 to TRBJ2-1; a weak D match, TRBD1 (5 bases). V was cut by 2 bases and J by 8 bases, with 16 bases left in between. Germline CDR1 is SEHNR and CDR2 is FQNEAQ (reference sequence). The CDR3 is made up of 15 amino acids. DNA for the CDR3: TGTGCCAGCAGCTTACGGCAGGGCTTTAAGGATGAGCAGTTCTTC. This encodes CASSLRQGFKDEQFF.

The CDR3 loop reads CASSLGGPSSYEQYF. The DNA of the CDR3 is TGTGCCAGCAGCTTAGGGGGGCCCAGCTCCTACGAGCAGTACTTC. The chain uses TRBV7-2 and TRBJ2-7; D is possibly TRBD1 (6 bases). The length of the CDR3 is 15 residues. Germline CDR1 reads SGHTA; CDR2 reads FQGNSA. V was pared by 1 base and J by 0 bases, with 10 bases between.

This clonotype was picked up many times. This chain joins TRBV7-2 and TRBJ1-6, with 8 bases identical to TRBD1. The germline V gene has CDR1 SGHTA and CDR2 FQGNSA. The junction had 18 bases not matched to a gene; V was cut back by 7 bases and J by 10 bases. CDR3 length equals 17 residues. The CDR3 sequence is CASTQKGSQGAGSPLHF. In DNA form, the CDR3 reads TGTGCCAGCACCCAAAAGGGGTCCCAGGGGGCGGGATCACCCCTCCACTTT.

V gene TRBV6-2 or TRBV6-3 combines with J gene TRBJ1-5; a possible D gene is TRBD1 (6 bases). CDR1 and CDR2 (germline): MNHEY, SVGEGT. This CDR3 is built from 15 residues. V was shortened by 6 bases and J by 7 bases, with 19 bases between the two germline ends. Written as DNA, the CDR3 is TGTGCCAGCAGGCGCAACCGGGACACCAAACAGCCCCAGCATTTT. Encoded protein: CASRRNRDTKQPQHF.

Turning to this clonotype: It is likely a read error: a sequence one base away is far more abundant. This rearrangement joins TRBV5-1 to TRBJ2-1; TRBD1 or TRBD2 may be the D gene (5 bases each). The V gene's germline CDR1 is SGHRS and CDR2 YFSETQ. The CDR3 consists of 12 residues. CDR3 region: CATRDGVNEQFF. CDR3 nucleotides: TGTGCCACTAGGGACGGGGTAAATGAGCAGTTCTTC. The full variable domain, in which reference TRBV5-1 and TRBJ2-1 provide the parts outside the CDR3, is KAGVTQTPRYLIKTRGQQVTLSCSPISGHRSVSWYQQTPGQGLQFLFEYFSETQRNKGNFPGRFSGRQFSNSRSEMNVSTLELGDSALYLCATRDGVNEQFFGPGTRLTVL.

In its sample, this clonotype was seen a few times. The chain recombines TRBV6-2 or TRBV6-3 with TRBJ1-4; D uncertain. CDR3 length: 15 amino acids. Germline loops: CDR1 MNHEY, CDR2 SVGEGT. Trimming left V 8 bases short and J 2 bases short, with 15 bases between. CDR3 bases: TGTGCCAGCTGTGAAATCGGACGGACTAATGAAAAACTGTTTTTT. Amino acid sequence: CASCEIGRTNEKLFF.

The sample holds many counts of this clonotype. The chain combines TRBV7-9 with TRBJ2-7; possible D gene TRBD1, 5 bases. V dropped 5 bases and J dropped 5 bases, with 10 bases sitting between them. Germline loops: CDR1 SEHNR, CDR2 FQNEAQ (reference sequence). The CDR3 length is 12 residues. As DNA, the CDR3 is TGTGCCAGCAGCAGGGGATCCCACGAGCAGTACTTC. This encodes CASSRGSHEQYF.

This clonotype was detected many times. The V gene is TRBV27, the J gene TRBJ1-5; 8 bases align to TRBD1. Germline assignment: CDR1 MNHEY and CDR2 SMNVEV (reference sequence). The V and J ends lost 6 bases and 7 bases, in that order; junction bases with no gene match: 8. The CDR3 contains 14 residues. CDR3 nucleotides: TGTGCCAGCAGCGAACCGGGACAGGTCCAGCCCCAGCATTTT. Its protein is CASSEPGQVQPQHF.

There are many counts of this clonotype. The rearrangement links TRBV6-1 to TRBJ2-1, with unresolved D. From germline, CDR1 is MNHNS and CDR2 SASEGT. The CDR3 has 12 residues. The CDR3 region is CASKEWANEQFF. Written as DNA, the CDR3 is TGTGCTTCGAAGGAGTGGGCCAATGAGCAGTTCTTC.

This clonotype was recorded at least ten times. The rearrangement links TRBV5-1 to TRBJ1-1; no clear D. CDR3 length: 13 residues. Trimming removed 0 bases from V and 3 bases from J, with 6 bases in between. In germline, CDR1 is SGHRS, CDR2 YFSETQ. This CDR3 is CASSLAKDTEAFF. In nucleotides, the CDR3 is TGCGCCAGCAGCTTGGCCAAGGACACTGAAGCTTTCTTT.

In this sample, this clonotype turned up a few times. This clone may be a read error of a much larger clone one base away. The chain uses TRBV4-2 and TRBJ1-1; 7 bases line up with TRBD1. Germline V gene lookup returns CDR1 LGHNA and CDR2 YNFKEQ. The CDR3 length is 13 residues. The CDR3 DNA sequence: TGTGCCAGCAGCCAAGGAGGGGGCACTGAAGCTTCCTTT. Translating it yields CASSQGGGTEASF.

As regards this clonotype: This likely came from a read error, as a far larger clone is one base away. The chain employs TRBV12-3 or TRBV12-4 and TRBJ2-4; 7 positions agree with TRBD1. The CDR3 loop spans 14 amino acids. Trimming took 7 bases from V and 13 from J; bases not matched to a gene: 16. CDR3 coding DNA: TGTGCCAGCATTCAGGGGACAGACTACAATGAGCAGTACTTC. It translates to CASIQGTDYNEQYF.

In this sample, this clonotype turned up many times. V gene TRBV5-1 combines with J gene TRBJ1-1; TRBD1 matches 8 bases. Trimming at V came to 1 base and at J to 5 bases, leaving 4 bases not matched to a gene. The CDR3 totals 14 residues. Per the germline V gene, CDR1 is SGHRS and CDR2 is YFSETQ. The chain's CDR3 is CASSLMTGETEAFF. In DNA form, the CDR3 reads TGCGCCAGCAGCTTGATGACAGGGGAAACTGAAGCTTTCTTT.

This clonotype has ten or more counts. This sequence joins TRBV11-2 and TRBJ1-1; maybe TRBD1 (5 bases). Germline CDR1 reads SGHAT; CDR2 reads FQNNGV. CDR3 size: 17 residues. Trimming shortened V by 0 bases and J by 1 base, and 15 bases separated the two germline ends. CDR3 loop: CASSLEPQAGGNTEAFF. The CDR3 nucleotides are TGTGCCAGCAGCTTAGAACCACAGGCGGGGGGGAACACTGAAGCTTTCTTT.

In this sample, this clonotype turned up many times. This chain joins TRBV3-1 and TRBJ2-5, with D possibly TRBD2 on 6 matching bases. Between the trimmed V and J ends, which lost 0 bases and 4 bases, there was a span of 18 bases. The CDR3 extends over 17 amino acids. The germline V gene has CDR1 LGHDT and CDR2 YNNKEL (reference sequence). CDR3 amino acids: CASSQERGSGGRETQYF. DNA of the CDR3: TGTGCCAGCAGCCAAGAACGTGGTAGCGGAGGTCGAGAGACCCAGTACTTC.

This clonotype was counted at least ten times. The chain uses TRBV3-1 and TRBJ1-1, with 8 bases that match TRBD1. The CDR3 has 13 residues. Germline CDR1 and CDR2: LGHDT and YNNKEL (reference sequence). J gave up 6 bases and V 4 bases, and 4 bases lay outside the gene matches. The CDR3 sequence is CASSPDRDAEAFF. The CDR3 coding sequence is TGTGCCAGCAGCCCGGACAGGGATGCTGAAGCTTTCTTT.

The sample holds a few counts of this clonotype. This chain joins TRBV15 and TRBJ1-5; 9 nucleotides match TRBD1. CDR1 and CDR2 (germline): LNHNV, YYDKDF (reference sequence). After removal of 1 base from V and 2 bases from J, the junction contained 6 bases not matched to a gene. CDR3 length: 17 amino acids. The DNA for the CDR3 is TGTGCCACCAGCAGAGGTGAGGACAGGGGAGGCAATCAGCCCCAGCATTTT. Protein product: CATSRGEDRGGNQPQHF.

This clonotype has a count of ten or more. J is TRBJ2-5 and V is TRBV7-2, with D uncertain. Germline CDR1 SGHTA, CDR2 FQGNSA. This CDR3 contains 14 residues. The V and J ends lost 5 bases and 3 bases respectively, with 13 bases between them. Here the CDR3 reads CASSHLGMKETQYF. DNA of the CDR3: TGTGCCAGCAGCCATTTGGGGATGAAAGAGACCCAGTACTTC.

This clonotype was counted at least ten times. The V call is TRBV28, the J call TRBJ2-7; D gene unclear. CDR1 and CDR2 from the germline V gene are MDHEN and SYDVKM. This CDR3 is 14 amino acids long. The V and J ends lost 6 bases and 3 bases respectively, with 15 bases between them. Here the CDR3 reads CASSSPGKFYEQYF. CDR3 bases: TGTGCCAGCAGCTCCCCGGGCAAATTCTACGAGCAGTACTTC.

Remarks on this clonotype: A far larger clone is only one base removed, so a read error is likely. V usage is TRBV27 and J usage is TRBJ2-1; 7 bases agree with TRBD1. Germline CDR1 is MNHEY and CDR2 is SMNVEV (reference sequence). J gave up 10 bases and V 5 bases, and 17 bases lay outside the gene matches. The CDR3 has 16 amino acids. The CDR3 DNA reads TGTGCCAGCAGTGCGGGTAGGGACAGACTCTCCTACGAGCAGTTCTTC. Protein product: CASSAGRDRLSYEQFF.

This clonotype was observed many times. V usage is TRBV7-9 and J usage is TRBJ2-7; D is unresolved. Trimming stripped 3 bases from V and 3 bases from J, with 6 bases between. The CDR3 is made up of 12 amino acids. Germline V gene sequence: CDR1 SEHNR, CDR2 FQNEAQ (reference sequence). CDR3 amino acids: CASSFSVYEQYF. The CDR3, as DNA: TGTGCCAGCAGCTTTAGTGTCTACGAGCAGTACTTC.

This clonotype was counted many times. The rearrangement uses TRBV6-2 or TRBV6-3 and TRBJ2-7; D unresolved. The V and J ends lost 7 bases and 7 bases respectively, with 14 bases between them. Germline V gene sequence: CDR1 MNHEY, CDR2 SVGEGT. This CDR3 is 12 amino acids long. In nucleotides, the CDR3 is TGTGCCAGCAAAAGACCCTACTGGGAGCAGTACTTC. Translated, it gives CASKRPYWEQYF.

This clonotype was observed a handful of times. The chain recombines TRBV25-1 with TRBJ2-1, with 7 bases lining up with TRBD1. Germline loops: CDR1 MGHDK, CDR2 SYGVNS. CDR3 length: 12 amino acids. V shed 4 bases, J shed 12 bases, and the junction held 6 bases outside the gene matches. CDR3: CASSGNRGTQFF. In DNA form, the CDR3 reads TGTGCCAGCAGTGGAAACAGGGGTACGCAGTTCTTC.

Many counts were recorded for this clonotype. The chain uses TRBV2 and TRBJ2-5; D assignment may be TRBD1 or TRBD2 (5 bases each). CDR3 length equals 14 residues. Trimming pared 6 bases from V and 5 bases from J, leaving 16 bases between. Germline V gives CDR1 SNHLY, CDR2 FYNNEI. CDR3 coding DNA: TGTGCCAGCAGGGTGACGGAAGGGACGGAGACCCAGTACTTC. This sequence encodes CASRVTEGTETQYF.

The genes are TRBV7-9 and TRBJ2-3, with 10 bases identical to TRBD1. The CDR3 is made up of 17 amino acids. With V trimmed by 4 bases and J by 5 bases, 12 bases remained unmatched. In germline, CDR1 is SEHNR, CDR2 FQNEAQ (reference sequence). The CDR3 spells CASSYEIRDRGQDTQYF. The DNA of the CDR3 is TGTGCCAGCAGCTATGAGATCCGGGACAGGGGACAAGATACGCAGTATTTT.

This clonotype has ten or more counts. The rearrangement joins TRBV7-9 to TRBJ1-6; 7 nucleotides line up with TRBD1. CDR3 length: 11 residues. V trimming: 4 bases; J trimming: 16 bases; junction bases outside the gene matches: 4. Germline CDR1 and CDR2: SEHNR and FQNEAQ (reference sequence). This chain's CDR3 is CASSSGQRLHF. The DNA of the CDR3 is TGTGCCAGCAGCTCGGGACAGCGGCTCCACTTT.